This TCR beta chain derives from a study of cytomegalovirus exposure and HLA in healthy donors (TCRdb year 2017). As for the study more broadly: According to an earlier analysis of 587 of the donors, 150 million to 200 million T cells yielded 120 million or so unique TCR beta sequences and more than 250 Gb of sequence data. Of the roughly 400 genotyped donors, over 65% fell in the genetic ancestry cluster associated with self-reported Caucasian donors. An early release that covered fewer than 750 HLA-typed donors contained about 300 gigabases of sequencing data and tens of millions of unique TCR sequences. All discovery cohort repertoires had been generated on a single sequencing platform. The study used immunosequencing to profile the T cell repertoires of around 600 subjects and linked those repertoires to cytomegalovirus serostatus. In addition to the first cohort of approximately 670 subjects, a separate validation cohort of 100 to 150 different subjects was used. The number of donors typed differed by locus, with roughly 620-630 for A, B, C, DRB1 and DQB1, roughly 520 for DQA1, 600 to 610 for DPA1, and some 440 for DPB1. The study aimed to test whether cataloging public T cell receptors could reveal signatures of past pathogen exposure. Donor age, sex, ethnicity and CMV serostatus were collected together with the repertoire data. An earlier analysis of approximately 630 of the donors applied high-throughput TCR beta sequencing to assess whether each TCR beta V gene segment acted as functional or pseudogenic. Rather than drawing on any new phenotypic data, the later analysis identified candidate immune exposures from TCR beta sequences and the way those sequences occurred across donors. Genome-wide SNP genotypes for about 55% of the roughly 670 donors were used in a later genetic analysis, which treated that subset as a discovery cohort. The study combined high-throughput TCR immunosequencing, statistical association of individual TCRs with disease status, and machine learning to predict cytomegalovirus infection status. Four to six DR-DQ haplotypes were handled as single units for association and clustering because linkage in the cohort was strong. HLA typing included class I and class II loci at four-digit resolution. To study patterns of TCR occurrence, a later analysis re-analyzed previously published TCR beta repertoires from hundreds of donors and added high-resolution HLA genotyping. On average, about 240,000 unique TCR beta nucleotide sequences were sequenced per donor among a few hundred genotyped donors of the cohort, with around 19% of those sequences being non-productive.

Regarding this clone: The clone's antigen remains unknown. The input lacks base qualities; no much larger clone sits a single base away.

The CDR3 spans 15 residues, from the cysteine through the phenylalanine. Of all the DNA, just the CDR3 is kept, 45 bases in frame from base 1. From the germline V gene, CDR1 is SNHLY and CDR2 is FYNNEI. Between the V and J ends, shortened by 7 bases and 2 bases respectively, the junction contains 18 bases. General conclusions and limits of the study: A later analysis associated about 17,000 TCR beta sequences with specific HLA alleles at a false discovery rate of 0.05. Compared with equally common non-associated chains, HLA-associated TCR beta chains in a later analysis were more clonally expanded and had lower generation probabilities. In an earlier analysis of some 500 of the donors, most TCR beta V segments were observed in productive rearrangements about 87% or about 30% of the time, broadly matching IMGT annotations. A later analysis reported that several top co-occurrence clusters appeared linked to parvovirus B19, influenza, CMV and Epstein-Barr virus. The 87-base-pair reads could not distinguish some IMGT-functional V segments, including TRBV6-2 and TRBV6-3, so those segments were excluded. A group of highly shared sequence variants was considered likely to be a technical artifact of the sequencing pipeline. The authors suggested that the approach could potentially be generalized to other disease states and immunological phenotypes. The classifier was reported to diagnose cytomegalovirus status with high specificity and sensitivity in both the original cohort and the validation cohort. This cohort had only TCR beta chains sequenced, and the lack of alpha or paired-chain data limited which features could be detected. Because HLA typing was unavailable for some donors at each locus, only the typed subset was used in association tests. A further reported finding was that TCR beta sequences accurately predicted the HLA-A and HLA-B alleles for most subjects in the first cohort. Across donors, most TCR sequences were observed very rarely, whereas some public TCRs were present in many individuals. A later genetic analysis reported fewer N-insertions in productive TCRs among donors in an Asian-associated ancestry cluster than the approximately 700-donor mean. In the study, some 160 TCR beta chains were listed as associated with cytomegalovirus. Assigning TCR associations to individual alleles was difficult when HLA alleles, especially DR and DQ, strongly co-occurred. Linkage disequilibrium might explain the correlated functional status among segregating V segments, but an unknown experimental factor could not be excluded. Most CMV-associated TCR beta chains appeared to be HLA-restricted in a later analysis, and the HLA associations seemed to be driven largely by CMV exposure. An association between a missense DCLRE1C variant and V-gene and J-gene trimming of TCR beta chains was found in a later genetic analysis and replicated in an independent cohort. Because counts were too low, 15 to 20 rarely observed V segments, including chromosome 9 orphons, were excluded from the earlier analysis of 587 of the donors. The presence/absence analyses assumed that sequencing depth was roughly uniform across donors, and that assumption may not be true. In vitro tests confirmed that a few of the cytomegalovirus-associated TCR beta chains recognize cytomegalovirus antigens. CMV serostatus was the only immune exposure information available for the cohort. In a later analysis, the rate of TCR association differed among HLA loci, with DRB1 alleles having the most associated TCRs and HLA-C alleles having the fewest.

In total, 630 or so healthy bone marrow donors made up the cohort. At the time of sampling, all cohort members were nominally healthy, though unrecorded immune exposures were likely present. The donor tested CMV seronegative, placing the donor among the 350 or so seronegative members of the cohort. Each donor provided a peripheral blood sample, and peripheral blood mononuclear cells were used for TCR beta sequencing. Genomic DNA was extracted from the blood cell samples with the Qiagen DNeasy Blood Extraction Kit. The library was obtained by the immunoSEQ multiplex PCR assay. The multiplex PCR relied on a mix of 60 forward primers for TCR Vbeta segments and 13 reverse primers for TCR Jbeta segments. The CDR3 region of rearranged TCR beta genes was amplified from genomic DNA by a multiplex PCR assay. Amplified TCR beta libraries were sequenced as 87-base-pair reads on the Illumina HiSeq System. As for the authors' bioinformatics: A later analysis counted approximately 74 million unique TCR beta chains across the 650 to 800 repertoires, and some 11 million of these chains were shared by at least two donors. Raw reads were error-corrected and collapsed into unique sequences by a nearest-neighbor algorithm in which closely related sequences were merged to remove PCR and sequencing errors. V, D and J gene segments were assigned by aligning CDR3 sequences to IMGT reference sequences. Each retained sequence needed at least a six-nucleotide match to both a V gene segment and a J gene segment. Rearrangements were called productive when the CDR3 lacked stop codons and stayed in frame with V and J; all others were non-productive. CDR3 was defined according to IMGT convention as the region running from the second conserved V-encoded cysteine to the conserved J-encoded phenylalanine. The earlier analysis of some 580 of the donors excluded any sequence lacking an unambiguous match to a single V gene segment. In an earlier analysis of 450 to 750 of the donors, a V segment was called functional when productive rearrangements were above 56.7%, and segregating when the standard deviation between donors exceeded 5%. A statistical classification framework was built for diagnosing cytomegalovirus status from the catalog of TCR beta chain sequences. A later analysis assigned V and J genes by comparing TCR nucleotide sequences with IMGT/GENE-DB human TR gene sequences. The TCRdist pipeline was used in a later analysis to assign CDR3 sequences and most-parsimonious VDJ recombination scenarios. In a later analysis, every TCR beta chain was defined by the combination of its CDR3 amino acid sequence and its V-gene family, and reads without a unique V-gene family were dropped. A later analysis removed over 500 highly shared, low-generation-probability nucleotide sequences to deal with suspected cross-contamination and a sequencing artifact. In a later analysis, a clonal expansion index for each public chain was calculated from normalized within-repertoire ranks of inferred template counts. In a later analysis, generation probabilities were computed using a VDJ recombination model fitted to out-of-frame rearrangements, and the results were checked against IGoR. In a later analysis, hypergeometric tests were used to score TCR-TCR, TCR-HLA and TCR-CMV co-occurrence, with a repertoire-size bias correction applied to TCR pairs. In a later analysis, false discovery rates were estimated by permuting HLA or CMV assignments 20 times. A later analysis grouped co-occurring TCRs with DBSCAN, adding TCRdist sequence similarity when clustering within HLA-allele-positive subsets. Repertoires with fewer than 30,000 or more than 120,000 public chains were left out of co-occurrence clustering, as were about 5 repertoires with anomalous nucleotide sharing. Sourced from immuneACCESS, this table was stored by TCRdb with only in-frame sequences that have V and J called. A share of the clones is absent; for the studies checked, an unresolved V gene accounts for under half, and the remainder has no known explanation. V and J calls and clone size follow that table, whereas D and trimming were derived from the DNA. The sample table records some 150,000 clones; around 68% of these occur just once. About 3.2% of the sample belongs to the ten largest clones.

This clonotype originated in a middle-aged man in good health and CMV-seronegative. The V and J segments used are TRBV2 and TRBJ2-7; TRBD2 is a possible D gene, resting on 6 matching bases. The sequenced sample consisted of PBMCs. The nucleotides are TGTGCCAGCACCCAGCCAGGAGGGGCGCCCTACGAGCAGTACTTC. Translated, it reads CASTQPGGAPYEQYF. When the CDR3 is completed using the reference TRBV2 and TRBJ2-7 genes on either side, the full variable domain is EPEVTQTPSHQVTQMGQEVILRCVPISNHLYFYWYRQILGQKVEFLVSFYNNEISEKSEIFDDQFSVERPDGSNFTLKIRSTKLEDSAMYFCASTQPGGAPYEQYFGPGTRLTVT.